This is a list of T cell receptor beta chains from one sample in a study of T cell changes during pregnancy in multiple sclerosis. Using immunoSEQ multiplex PCR, the repertoire was profiled, and TCRdb retains in-frame clones only, with some absent. In the table there are about 110,000 clones, roughly nine tenths of which are singletons. Sequencing was performed on peripheral blood, taken before pregnancy. The source is a female donor with multiple sclerosis, enrolled in a pregnancy study. Both conserved end residues are part of each CDR3. The D gene is left open where the match is weak. Size values are once, few and many counts, or a class for expanded clones, and some rows have none.

v_gene	abundance	j_gene	d_gene	CDR3nt	CDR3aa
TRBV7-6	NA	TRBJ1-5	TRBD1	TGTGCCAGCAGCTTAACACAGGGGGATCAGCCCCAGCATTTT	CASSLTQGDQPQHF
TRBV6-4	NA	TRBJ1-2	TRBD1	TGTGCCAGCAGCGAAGGGGGCGTCAACTATGGCTACACCTTC	CASSEGGVNYGYTF
TRBV2	NA	TRBJ1-1	NA	TGTGCCAGCAGACAGGGAGGGACTGAAGCTTTCTTT	CASRQGGTEAFF
TRBV29-1	NA	TRBJ2-3	NA	TGCAGCACACGACTCACAGGGCTCGGCCCAGATACGCAGTATTTT	CSTRLTGLGPDTQYF
TRBV12-5	NA	TRBJ2-1	TRBD1	TGTGCTAGTACGCAGGGGGAATGGTCCTACAATGAGCAGTTCTTC	CASTQGEWSYNEQFF
TRBV15	NA	TRBJ1-6	NA	TGTGCCACCAGCAGGTCGGGGGGAGTTTCACCCCTCCACTTT	CATSRSGGVSPLHF
TRBV11-1	NA	TRBJ2-5	NA	TGTGCCAGCAGCCGGGACAACCAAGAGACCCAGTACTTC	CASSRDNQETQYF
TRBV28	once	TRBJ2-7	TRBD1	TGTGCCCTTTCTGACGGGACAGGGCCTCACGAGCAGTACTTC	CALSDGTGPHEQYF
TRBV23-1	NA	TRBJ2-7	NA	TGCGCCAGCAGTCAAAATCGCCGGGACTACGAGCAGTACTTC	CASSQNRRDYEQYF
TRBV7-2	NA	TRBJ1-6	NA	TGTGCCAGCAGCCTCATAGGAGGGGGAGGGCGGAATTCACCCCTCCACTTT	CASSLIGGGGRNSPLHF
TRBV7-2	NA	TRBJ1-4	NA	TGTGCCAGCAGCTTAGGAGGGCAGAATGAAAAACTGTTTTTT	CASSLGGQNEKLFF
TRBV6-5	NA	TRBJ2-7	NA	TGTGCCAGCAGTGACCCGGGAGACACCTACGAGCAGTACTTC	CASSDPGDTYEQYF
TRBV27	NA	TRBJ2-7	NA	TGTGCCAGCAGTGATCGGGAGTCCTACGAGCAGTACTTC	CASSDRESYEQYF
TRBV2	NA	TRBJ1-5	NA	TGTGCCAGCAGCCCAGACTCAGGGCAGGGCAATCAGCCCCAGCATTTT	CASSPDSGQGNQPQHF
TRBV7-9	NA	TRBJ1-1	NA	TGTGCCAGCGAATACGGACAGTTGAACACTGAAGCTTTCTTT	CASEYGQLNTEAFF
TRBV4-2	NA	TRBJ2-2	NA	TGTGCCAGCAGCCAAACTTTTAACACCGGGGAGCTGTTTTTT	CASSQTFNTGELFF
TRBV4-1	NA	TRBJ2-3	TRBD2	TGCGCCAGCAGCCGAATAGCGGGGGAGGGGGATACGCAGTATTTT	CASSRIAGEGDTQYF
TRBV30	NA	TRBJ1-3	NA	TGTGCCTGGGGGGGGGCTTTGTTTAAGGGAGCTGGAAACACCATATATTTT	CAWGGALFKGAGNTIYF
TRBV15	NA	TRBJ1-1	NA	TGTGCCACCAGCAGAGATCAGGACAGGAACACTGAAGCTTTCTTT	CATSRDQDRNTEAFF
TRBV28	NA	TRBJ1-4	NA	TGTGCCAGCAGTTCGGGACACTTTAATGAAAAACTGTTTTTT	CASSSGHFNEKLFF
TRBV19	NA	TRBJ2-1	NA	TGTGCCAGTAGTATACCGGGACTCAGCTCCTACAATGAGCAGTTCTTC	CASSIPGLSSYNEQFF
TRBV29-1	NA	TRBJ2-4	NA	TGCAGCGTTGCAACTCTAGCCAAAAACATTCAGTACTTC	CSVATLAKNIQYF
TRBV19	NA	TRBJ2-7	NA	TGTGCCAGTAGTCAGGGCTCGATGAACTACGAGCAGTACTTC	CASSQGSMNYEQYF
TRBV9	NA	TRBJ1-3	NA	TGTGCCAGCAGCGTAGAGTCCTTCTCGAGCTCTGGAAACACCATATATTTT	CASSVESFSSSGNTIYF
TRBV11-1	NA	TRBJ2-5	TRBD2	TGTGCCAGCAGCTTAGCCACCTCAACGGGGGGGCAGGAGACCCAGTACTTC	CASSLATSTGGQETQYF
TRBV7-2	once	TRBJ2-7	NA	TGTGCCAGCAGCTTAGGTCCAGGGGCGATCTACGAGCAGTACTTC	CASSLGPGAIYEQYF
TRBV27	NA	TRBJ2-7	TRBD1	TGTGCCAGCAGTTTATCGACAGGGGGATCCTACGAGCAGTACTTC	CASSLSTGGSYEQYF
TRBV6-5	once	TRBJ1-6	NA	TGTGCCAGCAGTTACACGGGGAATAATTCACCCCTCCACTTT	CASSYTGNNSPLHF
TRBV4-3	NA	TRBJ2-7	NA	TGCGCCAGCAGCCAAGAAGAGGGCTCCTACGAGCAGTACTTC	CASSQEEGSYEQYF
TRBV2	NA	TRBJ2-1	NA	TGTGCCAGCCGGGATTTCTCCTACAATGAGCAGTTCTTC	CASRDFSYNEQFF
TRBV10-3	NA	TRBJ2-3	NA	TGTGCCATCGGAAGTGGGCAGGGTACAGATACGCAGTATTTT	CAIGSGQGTDTQYF
TRBV6-5	NA	TRBJ1-1	NA	TGTGCCAGCAGTTTCGGGGAGGGGAACACTGAAGCTTTCTTT	CASSFGEGNTEAFF
TRBV6-5	NA	TRBJ2-7	TRBD1	TGTGCCAGCAGTTACTCGGGACAGGGGGCAGCCCACGAGCAGTACTTC	CASSYSGQGAAHEQYF
TRBV23-1	NA	TRBJ2-1	NA	TGCGCCAGCAACATCAAGGGATCAGAGAGCGGCGAGCAGTTCTTC	CASNIKGSESGEQFF
TRBV6-1	NA	TRBJ1-4	NA	TGTGCCAGCAGGGAGGGGAGGGCTAATGAAAAACTGTTTTTT	CASREGRANEKLFF
TRBV4-3	NA	TRBJ2-3	TRBD2	TGCGCCAGCAGCCACCAGACTAGCGGGGACCTCACAGATACGCAGTATTTT	CASSHQTSGDLTDTQYF
TRBV14	once	TRBJ2-1	TRBD2	TGTGCCAGCAGCCGAGCGGGGAGTCGTGGTGAGCAGTTCTTC	CASSRAGSRGEQFF
TRBV27	NA	TRBJ2-7	NA	TGTGCCAGCAGCTTCCCAGGGGAAAACGAGCAGTACTTC	CASSFPGENEQYF
TRBV4-3	few	TRBJ1-6	TRBD1	TGCGCCAGCAGCCAAGAAGGGGGCGCAGATTCACCCCTCCACTTT	CASSQEGGADSPLHF
TRBV19	NA	TRBJ1-5	TRBD1	TGTGCCAGTAGTATCCCCCGGACAGGATATAGCAATCAGCCCCAGCATTTT	CASSIPRTGYSNQPQHF
TRBV29-1	NA	TRBJ2-1	TRBD1	TGCAGCGCCGATGACAGGGGGACATACAATGAGCAGTTCTTC	CSADDRGTYNEQFF
TRBV11-1	NA	TRBJ2-7	NA	TGTGCCAGCAGCTTAACCGATCAGGAAATTCCCTACGAGCAGTACTTC	CASSLTDQEIPYEQYF
TRBV18	NA	TRBJ1-2	NA	TGTGCCAGCTCACCACCGTCAGGTGTGGGGCCTAACTATGGCTACACCTTC	CASSPPSGVGPNYGYTF
TRBV6-1	NA	TRBJ1-1	NA	TGTGCCAGCAGTGTTTCAGGAAGTTTCATGAACACTGAAGCTTTCTTT	CASSVSGSFMNTEAFF
TRBV7-8	NA	TRBJ1-5	NA	TGTGCCAGCAGCGCTGTGCGGTCTCGCAATCAGCCCCAGCATTTT	CASSAVRSRNQPQHF
TRBV29-1	NA	TRBJ2-1	NA	TGCAGCGTTCTGACAGTCGTTCGTGTCAATGAGCAGTTCTTC	CSVLTVVRVNEQFF
TRBV11-1	NA	TRBJ2-5	TRBD2	TGTGCCAGCAGCTTGGGGACTAGCGGTACCCAAGAGACCCAGTACTTC	CASSLGTSGTQETQYF
TRBV7-2	NA	TRBJ1-2	TRBD1	TGTGCCAGCAGCTTAGTGGGACAGGGGGCCTATGGCTACACCTTC	CASSLVGQGAYGYTF